The T cell receptor (beta chain) described here comes from a study of T cell responses to AZD1222 COVID-19 vaccine (dated by TCRdb to the early 2020s). Study-wide context: Because spike-specific TCR depth and breadth did not differ between the two schedules, AZD1222 recipients who got a second dose at roughly 4 weeks were pooled with those who got a second dose at roughly 12 weeks. TCR sequencing was performed for about 240 trial participants, of whom roughly 200 were given two doses of AZD1222 and around 25 were given two doses of MenACWY control vaccine. Trial participants were enrolled into age subgroups of 18-55, 56-69 and 70-plus years, which contained about 150, 28 and 57 TCR-sequenced participants, respectively. Study-wide conclusions, independent of this receptor: Reportedly, close to half of the unique spike-specific TCRs recognized epitopes lying outside the regions that are mutated in the B.1.351 and B.1.1.7 variants. The whole spike protein was spanned by vaccine-associated CD4 TCRs, and dominant responses were seen in regions 160-218 and 743-854. Because no day 14 peak-response samples were available, repertoires were characterized only after the peak T cell response. Participants were mostly white British and included more females than males, and it was suggested by the authors that clonal diversity may have been underestimated. Spike-specific TCR breadth and depth rose significantly after two AZD1222 doses compared with day 0 and with MenACWY recipients. Conclusions about previously exposed vaccinees are limited, since just six AZD1222 recipients were seropositive for SARS-CoV-2 at baseline. The 56-69-year group was small, and its depth increase did not reach significance, likely because of low power.

Per the publication, the time point label means: baseline before first vaccination. Vaccinee samples came from UK trials COV001 and COV002, including a single-blind randomized controlled phase 2/3 trial of AZD1222 (ChAdOx1 nCoV-19) in healthy adults. Trial participant PBMC samples were collected at day 0 and day 28 after the second dose for TCRbeta chain sequencing. Germline trimming: 4 bases from V, 9 bases from J; junction bases outside gene matches: 8. Per the germline V gene, MRHNA is the CDR1 and SNTAGT is the CDR2. The CDR3 sequence holds 15 residues, the cysteine and phenylalanine included. The read is trimmed to its CDR3 DNA, 45 bases read in frame from base 1. To note about this clone: This receptor's antigen is unknown. No qualities accompany the bases; no much larger clone lies one base away.

The CDR3 regions of human TCRbeta chains were subjected to immunosequencing. Processing in the source paper ran as follows. TCRs in the repertoires were compared against a reference library of SARS-CoV-2-specific TCRs that had been generated with the MIRA antigen-specificity platform. Breadth was defined as the fraction of unique TCRs that were SARS-CoV-2-associated, and depth was defined as the fraction of total T cells that were SARS-CoV-2-associated. Using the MIRA data, each spike-specific TCR was mapped to the spike region that the TCR reacts to and placed in a CD4 or CD8 class. Log10-transformed breadth and depth values were compared by one-way ANOVA with Sidak's multiple comparisons tests. TCRdb retrieved this table from immuneACCESS and kept in-frame rearrangements only. Not all clones are present; in checked studies, unresolved V genes account for under half, and no reason is known for the remainder. V and J calls and clone size are as listed in that table; D and trimming were resolved from the DNA. The sample table holds 150,000 to 200,000 clones, of which about 89% were seen once. Under 2% of the sample belongs to the ten largest clones.

This sample comprised peripheral blood, obtained on day 0 of AZD1222 vaccination. The sequence derives from an adult in good health. Rearrangement joined TRBV6-4 to TRBJ2-1, and 11 bases in between align with TRBD1. In nucleotide form, the sequence is TGTGCCAGCAGTGGGAGTTGGACAGGGGGCGGTGAGCAGTTCTTC. The encoded protein is CASSGSWTGGGEQFF.